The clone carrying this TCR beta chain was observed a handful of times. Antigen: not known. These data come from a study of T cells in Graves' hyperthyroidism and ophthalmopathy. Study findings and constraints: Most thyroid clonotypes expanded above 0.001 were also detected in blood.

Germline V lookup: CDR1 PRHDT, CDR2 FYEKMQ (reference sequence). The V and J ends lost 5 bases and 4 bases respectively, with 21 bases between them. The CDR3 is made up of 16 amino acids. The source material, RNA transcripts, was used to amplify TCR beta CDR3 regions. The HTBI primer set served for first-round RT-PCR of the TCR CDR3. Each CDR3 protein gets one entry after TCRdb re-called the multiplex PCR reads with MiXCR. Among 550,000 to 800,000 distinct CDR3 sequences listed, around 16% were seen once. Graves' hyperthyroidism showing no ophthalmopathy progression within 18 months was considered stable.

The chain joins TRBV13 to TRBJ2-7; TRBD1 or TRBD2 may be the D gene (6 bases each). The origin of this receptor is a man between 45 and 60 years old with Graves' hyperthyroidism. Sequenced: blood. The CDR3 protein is CASSPPGALGIYEQYF. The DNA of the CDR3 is TGTGCCAGCAGCCCCCCGGGGGCTCTGGGGATATACGAGCAGTACTTC. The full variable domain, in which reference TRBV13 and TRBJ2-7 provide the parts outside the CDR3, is AAGVIQSPRHLIKEKRETATLKCYPIPRHDTVYWYQQGPGQDPQFLISFYEKMQSDKGSIPDRFSAQQFSDYHSELNMSSLELGDSALYFCASSPPGALGIYEQYFGPGTRLTVT.